This T cell receptor beta chain was sequenced in a study of CD8+CD57+ T cells in acquired aplastic anemia. The wider study: The mean DNA yield obtained from sorted CD4+ and CD8+ cells came to approximately 3.2 ug.

Findings and caveats of the study: Shared by patients and controls, just under 30 CD8+ CDR3s were abundant in patients.

The CDR3 extends over 14 amino acids. V gave up 3 bases and J gave up 5 bases, with 16 bases separating them. Germline V gene sequence: CDR1 DFQATT, CDR2 SNEGSKA (reference sequence). Individuals selected for sequencing had exhibited CD8+CD57+ cell expansion on flow cytometry. It was genomic DNA that served as the template for profiling TCR beta VDJ and CDR3. TCRdb processed the reads anew with MiXCR; each CDR3 protein has one entry. Of roughly 200,000 distinct CDR3 sequences in the sample, about 60% are singletons; the top ten hold about two fifths. This clonotype occurred many times. The antigen is not known.

The clonotype was recovered from a human donor with aplastic anemia. Sequenced sample: sorted CD4+, CD8+, or CD8+CD57+ T cells (not recorded which) from PBMCs. This chain uses TRBV20-1 with TRBJ1-1, with a tentative D call TRBD1 (5 bases). CDR3 DNA: TGCAGTGCTAGGGGTGGGGGATATAAGACTGAAGCTTTCTTT. Amino acid sequence: CSARGGGYKTEAFF.